These 12 T cell receptor beta chains share one sample of origin, sequenced in a study of T cell repertoires in cytomegalovirus infection. In TCRdb, the reads were re-called with MiXCR into one record per CDR3 protein. The sample has approximately 1,000,000 distinct CDR3 sequences, around 32% seen once. No cognate antigen is known for these TCRs. This sample comprised cultured CD8+ T cells from PBMCs, obtained from culture after CMV antigen stimulation. Receptors were obtained from a human donor in good health (CMV status not recorded). Some clones in this sample may be carry-over from other donors' samples.

The CDR3 region has the DNA TGTGCCAGCAGTTACAAACTCGGCTCTACCTACGAGCAGTACGTC. It encodes CASSYKLGSTYEQYV. The chain is built from TRBV6-2 or TRBV6-3 and TRBJ2-7; D unresolved. Germline CDR1 and CDR2: MNHEY and SVGEGT. The CDR3 covers 15 residues. Trimming took 2 bases from V and 2 from J, leaving 13 bases between them.

The table lists this clonotype with many counts. CDR3 coding DNA: TGTGCCAGCAGCTCTCTTCCTCTCCTTGAGCAGTACGTC. This codes for CASSSLPLLEQYV. The chain is built from TRBV7-2 and TRBJ2-7; D remains unclear. The CDR3 loop spans 13 amino acids. V lost 4 bases, J lost 7 bases, and 14 bases lay in between. Germline V CDR1 and CDR2: SGHTA, FQGNSA.

This clonotype was picked up many times. The chain joins TRBV7-6 to TRBJ2-1; TRBD1 aligns across 10 bases. The CDR3 covers 17 residues. J was trimmed by 3 bases and V by 6 bases; bases with no gene match: 11. The germline V gene encodes CDR1 SGHVS and CDR2 FNYEAQ. The DNA for the CDR3 is TGTGCCAGCAGTTTTAACCCCCGGGACAGGGGCTACAATGAGCAGTTCTTC. The encoded protein is CASSFNPRDRGYNEQFF. Combining the CDR3 with reference TRBV7-6 and TRBJ2-1 gives the whole variable domain GAGVSQSPRYKVTKRGQDVALRCDPISGHVSLYWYRQALGQGPEFLTYFNYEAQQDKSGLPNDRFSAERPEGSISTLTIQRTEQRDSAMYRCASSFNPRDRGYNEQFFGPGTRLTVL.

This clonotype appeared a few times. The genes are TRBV27 and TRBJ2-2, with a possible D match to TRBD1 (5 bases). Germline lookup yields CDR1 MNHEY and CDR2 SMNVEV (reference sequence). This CDR3 comprises 14 residues. The germline V and J ends were trimmed by 8 bases and 7 bases, with 17 bases remaining between them. The CDR3 region is CASGPGLRGGELFF. CDR3 DNA sequence: TGTGCCAGCGGACCGGGCCTTAGGGGCGGGGAGCTGTTTTTT.

This clonotype was seen ten or more times. This sequence joins TRBV4-3 and TRBJ1-2; D gene uncertain. The CDR3 has 13 amino acids. Germline-derived CDR1 and CDR2 are LGHNA and YSLEER. Trimming shortened V by 0 bases and J by 4 bases, and 6 bases separated the two germline ends. CDR3 sequence: CASSQDSFYGYTF. The CDR3 nucleotides are TGCGCCAGCAGCCAAGATAGCTTCTATGGCTACACCTTC.

The chain has TRBV19 and TRBJ2-6; a weak D match, TRBD2 (5 bases). Trimming shortened V by 4 bases and J by 6 bases, and 10 bases separated the two germline ends. Germline CDR1 is LNHDA and CDR2 is SQIVND (reference sequence). CDR3 length equals 14 residues. CDR3 coding DNA: TGTGCCAGTAGTACCGGACTTGAGGCCAACGTCCTGACTTTC. Its translation: CASSTGLEANVLTF.

CDR3 sequence reads: CASRGQWISGYGYTF. The DNA for the CDR3 is TGTGCCAGCAGGGGACAGTGGATCTCGGGGTATGGCTACACCTTC. The rearrangement links TRBV6-5 to TRBJ1-2; 7 nucleotides match TRBD1. This CDR3 region has 15 residues. The germline V gene has CDR1 MNHEY and CDR2 SVGAGI. The junction had 12 bases not matched to a gene; V was cut back by 6 bases and J by 5 bases.

The sample holds a few counts of this clonotype. This chain connects TRBV6-6 to TRBJ1-2; D unclear. Trimming pared 5 bases from V and 6 bases from J, leaving 13 bases between. Germline CDR1 is MNHNY and CDR2 is SVGAGI (reference sequence). The CDR3 contains 13 residues. The CDR3 sequence: CASSLRGSDGYTF. CDR3 coding DNA: TGTGCCAGCAGTCTCCGAGGGAGCGATGGCTACACCTTC.

The rearrangement uses TRBV29-1 and TRBJ1-2; 8 positions agree with TRBD1. This CDR3 has 13 residues. Germline loops: CDR1 SQVTM, CDR2 ANQGSEA. V shed 4 bases, J shed 5 bases, and the junction held 6 bases outside the gene matches. In DNA, the CDR3 is TGCAGCGTTGGGGGAACAGGGGGATATGGCTACACCTTC. Translating it yields CSVGGTGGYGYTF.

This clonotype was detected only a few times. The genes are TRBV6-5 and TRBJ1-2; D call uncertain. Trimming removed 0 bases from V and 6 bases from J, with 20 bases in between. The CDR3 sequence is 17 residues long. Germline V gives CDR1 MNHEY, CDR2 SVGAGI. The CDR3 region is CASSYSQVAIGQDGYTF. The CDR3 DNA reads as TGTGCCAGCAGTTACTCGCAGGTCGCTATTGGGCAGGATGGCTACACCTTC.

The CDR3 region is CASSLAASPSGKAFF. For the CDR3, the DNA is TGTGCCAGCAGCTTAGCGGCCAGTCCCAGTGGAAAAGCTTTCTTT. This chain uses TRBV7-6 with TRBJ1-1, with unresolved D. The length of the CDR3 is 15 residues. Looked up from germline, CDR1 is SGHVS and CDR2 is FNYEAQ. The germline V and J ends were trimmed by 0 bases and 9 bases, with 17 bases remaining between them.

This clonotype occurred a few times. The V gene is TRBV5-6, the J gene TRBJ2-1; D is undetermined. Germline assignment: CDR1 SGHDT and CDR2 YYEEEE. The germline V and J ends were trimmed by 5 bases and 9 bases, with 15 bases remaining between them. The CDR3 runs to 13 residues. CDR3 nucleotide sequence: TGTGCCAGCAGACCAGGACCAAACGTTGAGCAGTTCTTC. Protein product: CASRPGPNVEQFF.